This T cell receptor (beta chain) was observed in a study of blood T cell repertoires in COVID-19. Study summary: Samples taken during acute and convalescent COVID-19 were collected in the United States, Italy and Spain. T cells, B-cell-depleted T cells, or PBMCs supplied cDNA or gDNA.

The CDR3 runs to 11 residues. Germline-derived CDR1 and CDR2 are GTSNPN and SVGIG (reference sequence). V lost 4 bases and J lost 9, with 11 bases in between. Seattle enrolled patients during active infection and tracked them longitudinally. Original methodology: Using reference gene primer amplification, nucleated cell counts were estimated. Profiling relied on immunoSEQ multiplex PCR, and the TCRdb table lists in-frame clones only, not all of them. That table gives V, J and clone size, and the DNA gave D and trimming. The table records over 450,000 clones, around 90% of them present only once. Sequencing was done on a sample of peripheral blood. The chain combines TRBV30 with TRBJ2-3; perhaps TRBD1 as D (5 bases). This clonotype originated in a woman aged 50 to 60 with COVID-19, enrolled during active disease. CDR3 sequence: CAWKGASTQYF. CDR3 sequence (DNA): TGTGCCTGGAAAGGGGCCTCAACGCAGTATTTT.